The T cell receptor (beta chain) described here comes from a study of OX40 agonist ivuxolimab in advanced cancers. Study in general: An agonistic anti-OX40 (CD134) antibody, ivuxolimab, was used to treat the patients. Aged roughly 23 to 90 with a mean of around 60 years, they were around 83% male. One hepatocellular carcinoma and a couple of cutaneous melanoma patients partially responded.

Study-level points and caveats: The study observed clonal expansion of CD4+ and CD8+ blood T cells by week 6 at 0.1 to 3.0 mg/kg.

This table comes from immunoSEQ multiplex PCR, and its TCRdb copy is limited to in-frame clones, with some not included. In the table there are approximately 38,000 clones, about 90% of which are singletons. Trimming left V 6 bases short and J 0 bases short, with 12 bases between. There are 15 residues in the CDR3. Germline assignment: CDR1 KGHSH and CDR2 LQKENI. In the case of this clone: The antigen remains undetermined.

The sequence was obtained from an adult with an advanced solid tumor such as melanoma, head and neck, liver or kidney cancer. This specimen was CD4+ or CD8+ T cells sorted from blood, taken in a trial of the OX40 agonist ivuxolimab. V and J are TRBV18 and TRBJ2-1, with D unresolved. The CDR3 DNA sequence: TGTGCCAGCTCTTCCGCGGTAGACTCCTACAATGAGCAGTTCTTC. Its translation: CASSSAVDSYNEQFF.